The rows below give T cell receptor beta chains drawn from one sample of a study of blood T cell repertoires in COVID-19. Only in-frame clones appear in the TCRdb table, and some are missing; sequencing was by immunoSEQ multiplex PCR. The sample holds under 300,000 clones, approximately 83% seen once. Material for sequencing was PBMCs or T cells enriched from blood (not recorded which). The source of these receptors is a middle-aged man who had recovered from COVID-19. The CDR3 runs from the conserved cysteine through the conserved F or W. Fields, in order: CDR3 protein, CDR3 DNA, V gene, J gene, D gene, clone size. A D gene is named only where the DNA matches it firmly. A clone size is listed for some rows: how often the clone was seen (once, few, many), or a class if it is expanded.

CASSSYGTRGRDKFF	TGTGCCAGCAGCTCGTACGGAACTCGCGGGAGGGATAAGTTCTTC	TRBV7-2	TRBJ2-1	TRBD2	NA
CATSDPDSMNEKLFF	TGTGCCACCAGTGACCCGGACAGCATGAATGAAAAACTGTTTTTT	TRBV24-1	TRBJ1-4	NA	NA
CASSPSRGLGTEAFF	TGTGCCAGCTCACCATCAAGGGGGCTAGGTACTGAAGCTTTCTTT	TRBV18	TRBJ1-1	TRBD1	once
CSVGADTFQYF	TGCAGCGTGGGGGCGGACACTTTCCAGTACTTC	TRBV29-1	TRBJ2-5	NA	once
CASVNAFSSYNSPLHF	TGTGCCAGTGTAAATGCCTTTAGCTCCTATAATTCACCCCTCCACTTT	TRBV28	TRBJ1-6	NA	NA
CASSEWGGRDDEQYF	TGTGCCAGCAGTGAATGGGGGGGGAGAGATGACGAGCAGTACTTC	TRBV2	TRBJ2-7	TRBD2	few
CASSGGGRISEAFF	TGTGCCAGCAGTGGGGGGGGTAGGATTTCAGAAGCTTTCTTT	TRBV2	TRBJ1-1	NA	NA
CASSQSGQGYTEAFF	TGCGCCAGCAGCCAATCGGGACAGGGATACACTGAAGCTTTCTTT	TRBV4-1	TRBJ1-1	TRBD1	NA
CATSGPGQSTYEQYF	TGTGCCACCAGTGGCCCTGGGCAGTCTACCTACGAGCAGTACTTC	TRBV24-1	TRBJ2-7	NA	NA
CASSLGTGLTNYGYTF	TGTGCCAGCAGCTTGGGGACAGGGCTTACTAACTATGGCTACACCTTC	TRBV7-9	TRBJ1-2	TRBD1	NA
CASSLGWEEAFF	TGTGCCAGCAGTTTGGGTTGGGAGGAAGCTTTCTTT	TRBV12-3/TRBV12-4	TRBJ1-1	NA	NA
CASRDDRGQMNTEAFF	TGCGCCAGCAGAGATGACAGGGGGCAGATGAACACTGAAGCTTTCTTT	TRBV5-1	TRBJ1-1	TRBD1	NA
CASSYAGGQRGYTF	TGTGCCAGCAGTTACGCGGGGGGCCAGAGAGGCTACACCTTC	TRBV6-5	TRBJ1-2	NA	NA
CASSAPGRGGSTDTQYF	TGTGCCAGCAGTGCCCCCGGGCGGGGGGGAAGCACAGATACGCAGTATTTT	TRBV2	TRBJ2-3	TRBD2	NA
CASSIRAGESGNSPLHF	TGTGCCAGTAGTATACGGGCAGGGGAGAGCGGCAATTCACCCCTCCACTTT	TRBV19	TRBJ1-6	NA	NA
CASSEEGSGTRNTEAFF	TGTGCCAGCAGTGAGGAGGGTTCTGGCACCAGGAACACTGAAGCTTTCTTT	TRBV6-1	TRBJ1-1	NA	NA
CASSGTRGGNQPQHF	TGTGCCAGCAGTGGTACCCGGGGGGGCAATCAGCCCCAGCATTTT	TRBV6-2/TRBV6-3	TRBJ1-5	NA	NA
CASSPPGGKNTEAFF	TGTGCCAGCTCACCGCCGGGAGGTAAGAACACTGAAGCTTTCTTT	TRBV18	TRBJ1-1	NA	few
CASSWASEETQYF	TGCGCCAGCAGCTGGGCCTCGGAAGAGACCCAGTACTTC	TRBV5-1	TRBJ2-5	NA	NA
CASSPRLIYEQYF	TGTGCCAGCTCACCAAGACTGATCTACGAGCAGTACTTC	TRBV18	TRBJ2-7	NA	NA
CASSPFVGDTSTDTQYF	TGTGCCAGCAGCCCATTTGTCGGGGATACTAGCACAGATACGCAGTATTTT	TRBV11-2	TRBJ2-3	NA	NA
CASSYRGQGTEAFF	TGTGCCAGCAGTTACCGAGGACAGGGCACTGAAGCTTTCTTT	TRBV6-5	TRBJ1-1	TRBD1	NA
CSVGQGAGEQYF	TGCAGCGTCGGACAGGGGGCTGGTGAGCAGTACTTC	TRBV29-1	TRBJ2-7	TRBD1	NA
CARRVGSGRISYNEQFF	TGTGCCCGAAGGGTTGGTAGCGGGAGGATATCCTACAATGAGCAGTTCTTC	TRBV27	TRBJ2-1	TRBD2	NA
CASSSGDSHYNSPLHF	TGTGCCAGCAGTTCCGGGGACAGCCATTATAATTCACCCCTCCACTTT	TRBV6-5	TRBJ1-6	TRBD1	NA
CASSTHAGVNQPQHF	TGTGCCAGCAGCACCCACGCGGGGGTCAATCAGCCCCAGCATTTT	TRBV9	TRBJ1-5	NA	once
CASSIVADTSGNTIYF	TGTGCCAGTAGTATAGTGGCAGACACCTCTGGAAACACCATATATTTT	TRBV19	TRBJ1-3	NA	few
CASSRGQASNQPQHF	TGTGCCAGCTCACGGGGACAGGCTAGCAATCAGCCCCAGCATTTT	TRBV18	TRBJ1-5	TRBD1	NA
CASSLQFGNTIYF	TGTGCCAGCAGTCTGCAGTTTGGAAACACCATATATTTT	TRBV27	TRBJ1-3	NA	NA
CASREPGLAVNEQFF	TGTGCCAGCAGGGAACCGGGACTAGCGGTTAATGAGCAGTTCTTC	TRBV7-3	TRBJ2-1	TRBD2	NA